This TCR beta chain was identified during a study of shared clonotypes between healthy human individuals. Study in general: Each donor contributed plates that comprised three CD4 naive, three CD4 memory, two CD8 naive and one CD8 memory.

Remarks on this clone: Its specificity is not known.

Positive CCR7 selection of CD45RO-negative cells yielded the naive CD8 cells, and terminally differentiated effector memory CD45RA+ cells were excluded. Libraries were prepared by immunoSEQ multiplex PCR; TCRdb keeps only in-frame clonotypes and omits some of them. The sample has around 1,900,000 clones, around 93% seen once. The study's findings and limits: A handful of donors shared about 5% of their naive CD4 clonotypes. Clonotypes shared by all four donors outscored non-shared clonotypes in generation probability.

The sample comprised naive CD8+ T cells from PBMCs. This TCR derives from a man in his late teens or twenties in good health. Some clones in this sample may be carry-over from other donors' samples.

Written as DNA, the CDR3 is TGTGCCAGCAGCTTGTTCGGACAGCCTGCCTACGAGCAGTACTTC. Translating it yields CASSLFGQPAYEQYF. The chain links TRBV5-4 to TRBJ2-7; D perhaps matches TRBD1 (6 bases). The V gene lost 1 base and the J gene lost 2 bases, with 13 bases spanning the gap. Germline V gene sequence: CDR1 SGHNT, CDR2 YYREEE (reference sequence). The CDR3 runs 15 residues.